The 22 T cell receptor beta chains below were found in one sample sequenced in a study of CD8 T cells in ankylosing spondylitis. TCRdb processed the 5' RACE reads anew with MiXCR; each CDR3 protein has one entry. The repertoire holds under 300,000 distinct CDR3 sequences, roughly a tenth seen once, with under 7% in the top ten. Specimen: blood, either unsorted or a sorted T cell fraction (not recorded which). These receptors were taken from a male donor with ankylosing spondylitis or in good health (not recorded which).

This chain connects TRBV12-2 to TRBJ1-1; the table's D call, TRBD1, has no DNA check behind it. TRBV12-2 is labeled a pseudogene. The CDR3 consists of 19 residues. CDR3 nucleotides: TGTGCAAGTCGCTTACCGGGGGGGCAGATAAAATCACGGAGCACTGAAGCTTTCTTT. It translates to CASRLPGGQIKSRSTEAFF.

The CDR3 region is CASSQDQFNYGYTF. The CDR3 bases are TGTGCCAGCAGCCAAGATCAGTTTAACTATGGCTACACCTTC. The chain employs TRBV4-2 and TRBJ1-2; D unclear. Per germline, CDR1 LGHNA and CDR2 YNFKEQ. The germline V and J ends were trimmed by 0 bases and 1 base, with 6 bases remaining between them. The CDR3 consists of 14 residues.

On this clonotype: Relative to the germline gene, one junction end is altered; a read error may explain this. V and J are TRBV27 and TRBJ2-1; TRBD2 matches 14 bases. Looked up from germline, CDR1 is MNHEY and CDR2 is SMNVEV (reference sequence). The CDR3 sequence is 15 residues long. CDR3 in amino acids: CANSLGTSGRNEQFF. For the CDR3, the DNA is TGTGCCAACAGTCTTGGGACTAGCGGGAGAAATGAGCAGTTCTTC.

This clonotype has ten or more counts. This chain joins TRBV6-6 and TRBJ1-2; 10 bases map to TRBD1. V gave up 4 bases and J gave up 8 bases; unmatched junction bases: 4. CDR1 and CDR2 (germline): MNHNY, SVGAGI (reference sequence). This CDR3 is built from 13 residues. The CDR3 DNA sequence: TGTGCCAGCAGTTTCGGGACAGGGGACGGCTACACCTTC. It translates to CASSFGTGDGYTF.

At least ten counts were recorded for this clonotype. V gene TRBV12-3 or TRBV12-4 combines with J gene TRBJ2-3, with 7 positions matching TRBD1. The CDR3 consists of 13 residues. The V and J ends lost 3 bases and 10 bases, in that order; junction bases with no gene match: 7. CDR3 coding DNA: TGTGCCAGCAGTTTTGGTCGACAGGGTCCGCAGTATTTT. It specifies CASSFGRQGPQYF.

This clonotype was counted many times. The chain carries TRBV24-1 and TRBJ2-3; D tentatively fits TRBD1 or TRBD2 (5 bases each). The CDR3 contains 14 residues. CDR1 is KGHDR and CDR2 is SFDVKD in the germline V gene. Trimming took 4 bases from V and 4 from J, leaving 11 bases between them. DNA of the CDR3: TGTGCCACCAGTGAAACGGGACCATCAGATACGCAGTATTTT. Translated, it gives CATSETGPSDTQYF.

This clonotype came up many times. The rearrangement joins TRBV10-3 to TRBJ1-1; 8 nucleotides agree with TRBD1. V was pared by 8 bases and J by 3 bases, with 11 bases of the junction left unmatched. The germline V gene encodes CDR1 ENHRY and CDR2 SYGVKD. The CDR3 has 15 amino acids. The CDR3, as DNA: TGTGCCATCGAGGAGCAGGGGGCGAGGGACACTGAAGCTTTCTTT. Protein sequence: CAIEEQGARDTEAFF.

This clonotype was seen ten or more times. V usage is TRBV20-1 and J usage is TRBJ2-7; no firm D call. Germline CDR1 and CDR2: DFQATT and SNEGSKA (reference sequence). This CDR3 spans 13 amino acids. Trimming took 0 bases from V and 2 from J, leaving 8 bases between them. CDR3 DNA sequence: TGCAGTGCTAGAGAGATAGGCACCTACGAGCAGTACTTC. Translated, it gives CSAREIGTYEQYF.

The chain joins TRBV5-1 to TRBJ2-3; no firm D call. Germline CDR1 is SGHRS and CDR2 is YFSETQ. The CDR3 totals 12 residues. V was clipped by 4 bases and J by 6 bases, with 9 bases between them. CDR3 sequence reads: CASSLRSDTQYF. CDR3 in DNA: TGCGCCAGCAGCCTTAGGAGTGATACGCAGTATTTT.

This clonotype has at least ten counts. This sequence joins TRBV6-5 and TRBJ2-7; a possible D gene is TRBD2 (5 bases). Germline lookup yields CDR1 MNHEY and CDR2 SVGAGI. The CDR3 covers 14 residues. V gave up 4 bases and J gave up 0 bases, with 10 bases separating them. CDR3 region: CASSFAAASYEQYF. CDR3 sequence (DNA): TGTGCCAGCAGTTTCGCAGCGGCCTCCTACGAGCAGTACTTC.

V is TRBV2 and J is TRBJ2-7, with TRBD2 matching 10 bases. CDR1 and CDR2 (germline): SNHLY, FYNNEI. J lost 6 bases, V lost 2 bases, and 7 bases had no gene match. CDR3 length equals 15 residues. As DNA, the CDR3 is TGTGCCAGCAGTGAAAGTGCTAGCGGGAGCGGCGAGCAGTACTTC. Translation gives CASSESASGSGEQYF.

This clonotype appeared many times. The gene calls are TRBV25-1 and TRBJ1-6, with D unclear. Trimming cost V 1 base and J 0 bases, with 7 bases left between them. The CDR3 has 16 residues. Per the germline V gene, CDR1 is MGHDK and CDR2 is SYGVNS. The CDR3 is CASSELESSYNSPLHF. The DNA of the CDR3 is TGTGCCAGCAGTGAATTGGAAAGCTCCTATAATTCACCCCTCCACTTT.

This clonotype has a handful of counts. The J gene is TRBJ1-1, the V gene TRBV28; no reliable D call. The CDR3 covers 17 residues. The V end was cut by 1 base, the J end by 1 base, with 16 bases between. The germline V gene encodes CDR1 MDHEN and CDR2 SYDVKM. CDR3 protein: CASSLLGSADPNTEAFF. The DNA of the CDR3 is TGTGCCAGCAGTTTATTAGGATCTGCAGACCCGAACACTGAAGCTTTCTTT.

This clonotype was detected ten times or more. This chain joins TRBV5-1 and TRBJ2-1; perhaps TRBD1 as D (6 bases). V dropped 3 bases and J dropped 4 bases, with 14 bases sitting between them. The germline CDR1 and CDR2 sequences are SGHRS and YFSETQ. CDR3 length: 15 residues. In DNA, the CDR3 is TGCGCCAGCAGCTCTACAGGGCGGCTTTACAATGAGCAGTTCTTC. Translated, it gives CASSSTGRLYNEQFF.

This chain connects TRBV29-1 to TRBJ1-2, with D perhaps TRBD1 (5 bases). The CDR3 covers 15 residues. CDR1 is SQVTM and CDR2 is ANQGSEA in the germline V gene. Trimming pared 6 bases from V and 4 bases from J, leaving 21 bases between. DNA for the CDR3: TGCAGCGTGGATCTGTTCAGGGAGTTAAGCTATGGCTACACCTTC. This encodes CSVDLFRELSYGYTF.

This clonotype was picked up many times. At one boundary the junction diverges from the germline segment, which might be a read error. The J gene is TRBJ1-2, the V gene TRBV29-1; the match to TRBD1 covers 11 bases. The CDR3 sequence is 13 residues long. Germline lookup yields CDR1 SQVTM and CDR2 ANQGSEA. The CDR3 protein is CSGRTGGNSGYTF. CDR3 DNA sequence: TGCAGCGGCCGGACAGGGGGCAACTCTGGCTACACCTTC.

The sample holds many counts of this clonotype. The CDR3 is CASSEYRAEQFF. The CDR3, as DNA: TGTGCCAGCAGTGAATACCGGGCTGAGCAGTTCTTC. The chain links TRBV6-1 to TRBJ2-1; the D is unclear. Trimming pared 2 bases from V and 9 bases from J, leaving 8 bases between. The CDR3 length is 12 residues. CDR1 MNHNS and CDR2 SASEGT come from the germline V gene.

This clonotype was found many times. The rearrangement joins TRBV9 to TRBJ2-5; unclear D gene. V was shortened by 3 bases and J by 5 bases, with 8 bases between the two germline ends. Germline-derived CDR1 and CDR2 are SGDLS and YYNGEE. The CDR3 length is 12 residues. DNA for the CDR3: TGTGCCAGCAGCGCCGTTGAGGAGACCCAGTACTTC. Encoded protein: CASSAVEETQYF.

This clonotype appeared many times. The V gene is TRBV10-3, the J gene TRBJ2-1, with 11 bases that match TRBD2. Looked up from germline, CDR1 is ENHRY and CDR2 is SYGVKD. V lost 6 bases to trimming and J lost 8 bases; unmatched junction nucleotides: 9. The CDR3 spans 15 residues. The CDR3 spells CAIRGTSGTSDEQFF. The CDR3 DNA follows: TGTGCCATCAGGGGGACTAGCGGAACGAGCGATGAGCAGTTCTTC.

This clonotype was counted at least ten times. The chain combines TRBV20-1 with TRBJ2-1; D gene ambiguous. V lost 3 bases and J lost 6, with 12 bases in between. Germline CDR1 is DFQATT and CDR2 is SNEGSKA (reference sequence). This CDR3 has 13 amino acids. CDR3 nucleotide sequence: TGCAGTGCTAGTAAGCCGGGCCTCAATGAGCAGTTCTTC. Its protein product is CSASKPGLNEQFF.

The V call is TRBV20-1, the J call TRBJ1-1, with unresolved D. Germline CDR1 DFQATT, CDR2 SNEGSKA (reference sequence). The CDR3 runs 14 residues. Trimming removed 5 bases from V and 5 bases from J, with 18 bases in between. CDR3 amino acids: CSAAVISPGTEAFF. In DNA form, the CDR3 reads TGCAGTGCTGCAGTCATATCCCCGGGTACTGAAGCTTTCTTT.

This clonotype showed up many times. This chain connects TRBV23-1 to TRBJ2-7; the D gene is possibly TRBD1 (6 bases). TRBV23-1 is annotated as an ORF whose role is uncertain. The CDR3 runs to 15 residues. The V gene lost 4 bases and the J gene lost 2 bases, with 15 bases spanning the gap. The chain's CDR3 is CASSPPRTVTYEQYF. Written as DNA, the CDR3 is TGCGCCAGCAGTCCCCCACGGACAGTCACCTACGAGCAGTACTTC.